This TCR beta chain was identified during a study of PD-1 blockade in classical Hodgkin lymphoma. Study-level results: By C4D1, CD4+ diversity increased significantly, especially in complete responders.

Brentuximab vedotin exposure varied, and every patient relapsed after autologous stem cell transplantation. CDR1 is SGHRS and CDR2 is YFSETQ in the germline V gene. The V gene lost 2 bases and the J gene lost 7 bases, with 19 bases spanning the gap. This CDR3 contains 16 residues. Measured with immunoSEQ multiplex PCR; TCRdb has only the in-frame clones, and not every one. The table records about 29,000 clones, around 70% of them present only once. To note about this clone: Its target is not known.

The material was peripheral blood mononuclear cells (PBMCs), obtained before the second cycle of nivolumab. The receptor comes from a human donor with classical Hodgkin lymphoma. J is TRBJ2-1 and V is TRBV5-1, with D perhaps matching TRBD1 or TRBD2 (6 bases each). The CDR3 nucleotides read TGCGCCAGCAGCTTTAGCGGACAGAGAGTAAGGAATGAGCAGTTCTTC. Its protein is CASSFSGQRVRNEQFF.